This T cell receptor beta chain was captured by sequencing in a study of blood T cell repertoires in COVID-19. The method was immunoSEQ multiplex PCR; TCRdb's version includes in-frame clones alone and lacks a portion of them. The repertoire holds 85,000 to 100,000 clones, with roughly four fifths as singletons. Germline lookup yields CDR1 MNHEY and CDR2 SVGAGI. Trimming stripped 0 bases from V and 2 bases from J, with 11 bases between. The CDR3 loop spans 15 amino acids. This sequence was found in a human donor in a cohort sampled during active COVID-19. V usage is TRBV6-5 and J usage is TRBJ2-7, with a weak D call TRBD1 (5 bases). Sequencing was carried out using peripheral blood. The CDR3 is CASSYSGRVTYEQYF. CDR3 DNA: TGTGCCAGCAGTTACTCTGGCAGGGTGACCTACGAGCAGTACTTC.